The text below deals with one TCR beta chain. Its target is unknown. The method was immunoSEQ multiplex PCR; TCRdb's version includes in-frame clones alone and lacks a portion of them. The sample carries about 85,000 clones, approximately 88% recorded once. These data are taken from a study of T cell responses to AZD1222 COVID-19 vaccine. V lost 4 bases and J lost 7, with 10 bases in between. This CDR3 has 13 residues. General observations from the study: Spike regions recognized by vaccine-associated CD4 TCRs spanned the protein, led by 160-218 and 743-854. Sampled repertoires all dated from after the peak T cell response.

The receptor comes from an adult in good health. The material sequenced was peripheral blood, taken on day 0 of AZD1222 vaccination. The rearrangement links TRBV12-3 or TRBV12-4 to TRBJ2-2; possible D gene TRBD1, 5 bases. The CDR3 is CASSSRAVGELFF. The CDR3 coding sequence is TGTGCCAGCAGTTCCAGGGCGGTCGGGGAGCTGTTTTTT.